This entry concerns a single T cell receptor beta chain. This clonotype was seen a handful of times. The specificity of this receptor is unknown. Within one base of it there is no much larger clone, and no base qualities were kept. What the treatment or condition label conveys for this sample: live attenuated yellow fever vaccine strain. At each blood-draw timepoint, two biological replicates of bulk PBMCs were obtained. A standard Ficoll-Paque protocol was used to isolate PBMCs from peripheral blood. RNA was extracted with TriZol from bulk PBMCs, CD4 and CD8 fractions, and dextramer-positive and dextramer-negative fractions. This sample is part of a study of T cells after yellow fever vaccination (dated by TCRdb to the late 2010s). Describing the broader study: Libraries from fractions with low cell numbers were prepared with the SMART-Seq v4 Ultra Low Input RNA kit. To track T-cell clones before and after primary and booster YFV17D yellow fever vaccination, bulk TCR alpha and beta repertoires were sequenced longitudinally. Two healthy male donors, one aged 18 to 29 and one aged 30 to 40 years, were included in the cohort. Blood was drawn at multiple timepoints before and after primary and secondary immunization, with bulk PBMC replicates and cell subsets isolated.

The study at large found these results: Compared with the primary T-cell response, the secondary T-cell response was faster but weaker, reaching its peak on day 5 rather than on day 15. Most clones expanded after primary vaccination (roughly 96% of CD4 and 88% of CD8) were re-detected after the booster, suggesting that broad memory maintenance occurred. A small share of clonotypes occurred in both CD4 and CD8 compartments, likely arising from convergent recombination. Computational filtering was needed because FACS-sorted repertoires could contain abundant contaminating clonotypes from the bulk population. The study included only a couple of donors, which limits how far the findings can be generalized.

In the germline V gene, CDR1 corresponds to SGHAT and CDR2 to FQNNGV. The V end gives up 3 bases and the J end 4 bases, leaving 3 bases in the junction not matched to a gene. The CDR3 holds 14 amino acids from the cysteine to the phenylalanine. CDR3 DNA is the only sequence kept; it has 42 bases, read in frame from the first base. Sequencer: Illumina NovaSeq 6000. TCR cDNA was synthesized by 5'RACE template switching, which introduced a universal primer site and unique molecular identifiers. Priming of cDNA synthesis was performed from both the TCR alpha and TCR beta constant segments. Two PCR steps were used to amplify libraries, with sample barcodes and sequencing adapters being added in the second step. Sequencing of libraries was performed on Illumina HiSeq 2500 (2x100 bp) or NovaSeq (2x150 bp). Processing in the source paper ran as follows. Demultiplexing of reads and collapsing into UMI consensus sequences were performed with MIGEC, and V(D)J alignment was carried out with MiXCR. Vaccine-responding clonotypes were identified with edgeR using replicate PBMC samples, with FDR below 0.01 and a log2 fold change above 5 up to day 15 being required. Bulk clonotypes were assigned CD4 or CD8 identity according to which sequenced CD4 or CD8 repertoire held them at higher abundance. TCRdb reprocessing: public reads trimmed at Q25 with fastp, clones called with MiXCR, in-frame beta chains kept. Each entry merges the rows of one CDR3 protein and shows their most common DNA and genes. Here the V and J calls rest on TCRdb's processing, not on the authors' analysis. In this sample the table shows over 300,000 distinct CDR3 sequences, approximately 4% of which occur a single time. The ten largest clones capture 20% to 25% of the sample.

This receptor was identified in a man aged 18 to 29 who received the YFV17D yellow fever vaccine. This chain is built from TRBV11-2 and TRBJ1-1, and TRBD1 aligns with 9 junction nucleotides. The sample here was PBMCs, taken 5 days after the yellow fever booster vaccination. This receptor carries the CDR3 CASSFNRGPTEAFF. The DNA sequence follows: TGTGCCAGCAGCTTTAACAGGGGGCCCACTGAAGCTTTCTTT. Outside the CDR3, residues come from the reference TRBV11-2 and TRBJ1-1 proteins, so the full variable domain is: EAGVAQSPRYKIIEKRQSVAFWCNPISGHATLYWYQQILGQGPKLLIQFQNNGVVDDSQLPKDRFSAERLKGVDSTLKIQPAKLEDSAVYLCASSFNRGPTEAFFGQGTRLTVV.